This entry features one T cell receptor beta chain sequence. This clone has only one observation. What antigen it recognizes has not been identified. Within one base of it there is no much larger clone, and no base qualities were kept. Patients with a history of autoimmune disease or receiving systemic immunosuppression were excluded from the trial. Peripheral blood for TCR sequencing was drawn from every dose cohort at baseline, at cycle 4 day 1 and at cycle 7 day 1. The samples were taken from a phase I, first-in-human, multicenter, open-label dose-escalation trial of ivuxolimab. Adults with locally advanced or metastatic melanoma, renal cell carcinoma, hepatocellular carcinoma or head and neck squamous cell carcinoma were enrolled in the trial. Before TCR sequencing, CD4+ T cells and CD8+ T cells from peripheral blood were sorted into separate populations. This entry comes from a study of OX40 agonist ivuxolimab in advanced cancers. Some background on the complete study: Ivuxolimab was an agonistic, fully human IgG2 monoclonal antibody directed against OX40 (CD134), a costimulatory receptor. Intravenous ivuxolimab was administered to patients every 2 weeks at six dose levels: 0.01, 0.1, 0.3, 1.5, 3 and 10 mg/kg. Of the approximately 53 patients in dose escalation, about 20 had hepatocellular carcinoma, about 15 had melanoma, 9 had renal cell carcinoma and 9 had head and neck cancer. The dose-escalation cohort was around 83% male with a mean age of roughly 60 years, ranging from roughly 23 to 90. Prior anti-PD-1, anti-PD-L1 or anti-CTLA-4 therapy was permitted, and 30% to 50% of dose-escalation patients had received checkpoint inhibitors. Partial responses occurred in three dose-escalation patients, of whom one had hepatocellular carcinoma and two had cutaneous melanoma. The point of sequencing TCRbeta in the periphery was to test whether ivuxolimab changed TCR sequence diversity and drove clonal T-cell expansion. The paper reports the monotherapy dose-escalation portion (N of about 47 patients) of the phase I ivuxolimab trial. The research as a whole found: Which antigens the clonally expanded peripheral T cells were specific for was not determined. Partial responders in the 0.1-3.0 mg/kg groups had among the lowest normalized peripheral clonal expansion, especially among CD8+ T cells. After ivuxolimab, CD8+ T cells had more expanded clones than CD4+ T cells on average. Low levels of normalized T-cell clonal expansion were also seen in some nonresponding patients. At doses of 0.1 to 3.0 mg/kg, clonal expansion of both CD4+ and CD8+ blood T cells was observed from baseline to week 6.

Spanning cysteine to phenylalanine, the CDR3 consists of 17 amino acids. Only CDR3 DNA is held: 51 bases, read in frame from base 1. For CDR1 and CDR2, the germline V gene lists SGDLS and YYNGEE. Unmatched junction bases come to 10, with V trimmed by 4 bases and J by 6 bases. Genomic DNA was isolated from the sorted cells so that the TCRbeta CDR3 region could be sequenced. The immunoSEQ Assay was used for sequencing of TCRbeta CDR3 regions. TCRdb retrieved this table from immuneACCESS and kept in-frame rearrangements only. Not all clones are present; in checked studies, unresolved V genes account for under half, and no reason is known for the remainder. The sample table records roughly 42,000 clones; about 88% of these occur just once. The ten largest account for about 12% of the sample.

The V and J genes are TRBV9 and TRBJ2-3; 14 central nucleotides agree with TRBD2. This sample comprised CD4+ or CD8+ T cells sorted from blood, obtained in a trial of the OX40 agonist ivuxolimab. The receptor was derived from an adult with an advanced solid tumor such as melanoma, head and neck, liver or kidney cancer. The sequenced DNA: TGTGCCAGCAGCATCCCGACTAGCGGGGGGGCAGATGATACGCAGTATTTT. The translation is CASSIPTSGGADDTQYF.